A selection of T cell receptor beta chains follows, all from one sample in a study of T-cell memory formation after mild COVID-19. Each CDR3 protein gets one entry after TCRdb re-called the 5' RACE reads with MiXCR. The sample carries more than 55,000 distinct CDR3 sequences, more than 9% recorded once. The sample was PBMCs or a T cell subset sorted from them (not recorded which). These receptors all come from a man aged 18 to 30 who had mild COVID-19 (a few samples of this study predate the infection). Cell type and time point are not known. Both conserved end residues are part of each CDR3. The D gene is left open where the match is weak. Only part of the rows carry a size: once, few, many, or a class if the clone is expanded.

d_call	v_call	cdr3_length	clone_size	j_call	cdr3_nt	cdr3_aa
TRBD2	TRBV7-8	19	NA	TRBJ2-1	TGTGCCAGCAGTTACCCGGGACTAGCGGCGCCTAGCTCCTACAATGAGCAGTTCTTC	CASSYPGLAAPSSYNEQFF
NA	TRBV7-2	13	NA	TRBJ1-5	TGTGCCAGCAGCGCAGGACCCAATCAGCCCCAGCATTTT	CASSAGPNQPQHF
NA	TRBV5-1	15	NA	TRBJ2-5	TGCGCCAGCAGCTTAGGTACTGGAGTTCAAGAGACCCAGTACTTC	CASSLGTGVQETQYF
NA	TRBV19	15	NA	TRBJ2-3	TGTGCCAGTAGTGTGCGACTTGCGGGCGCAGATACGCAGTATTTT	CASSVRLAGADTQYF
NA	TRBV20-1	13	many	TRBJ2-4	TGCAGTGCCGCGGGTGTAGCCAAAAACATTCAGTACTTC	CSAAGVAKNIQYF
TRBD1	TRBV5-8	16	few	TRBJ2-3	TGTGCCAGCAGCCCCGGGACAGCCAGTTTGACAGATACGCAGTATTTT	CASSPGTASLTDTQYF
TRBD2	TRBV11-2	15	few	TRBJ2-3	TGTGCCAGCAGCTTAGCGACTAGCGGGGGATATACGCAGTATTTT	CASSLATSGGYTQYF
NA	TRBV7-2	15	few	TRBJ2-3	TGTGCCAGCAGCCAATACGGGGGTGGCACAGATACGCAGTATTTT	CASSQYGGGTDTQYF
NA	TRBV12-3/TRBV12-4	12	NA	TRBJ2-5	TGTGCCAGCAGTTTTCTTGAGGAGACCCAGTACTTC	CASSFLEETQYF
NA	TRBV6-6	9	many	TRBJ2-7	TGTGCCAGCGGCCACGAGCAGTACTTC	CASGHEQYF
NA	TRBV6-2/TRBV6-3	15	few	TRBJ1-2	TGTGCCAGCAGTTACCTGGACGGACCCTTCTATGGCTACACCTTC	CASSYLDGPFYGYTF
NA	TRBV20-1	11	NA	TRBJ2-1	TGCAGTGCAAAGGGGGGTTGGGAGCAGTTCTTC	CSAKGGWEQFF
TRBD2	TRBV9	15	NA	TRBJ2-3	TGTGCCAGCAGCCCAGGGACTAGCGGGGATGATACGCAGTATTTT	CASSPGTSGDDTQYF
NA	TRBV5-1	14	many	TRBJ2-5	TGCGCCAGCAGCTTGGGGGCGAGCCAAGAGACCCAGTACTTC	CASSLGASQETQYF
NA	TRBV7-8	13	many	TRBJ2-3	TGTGCCGGCTCGCGGGGGCGTTCGGATACGCAGTATTTT	CAGSRGRSDTQYF
TRBD1	TRBV6-2/TRBV6-3	17	few	TRBJ1-5	TGTGCCAGCAGTTACTCCGGGACAGGGAATAGCAATCAGCCCCAGCATTTT	CASSYSGTGNSNQPQHF
TRBD1	TRBV20-1	11	many	TRBJ2-1	TGCAGTGGGCAGGGGGCGTCTGAGCAGTTCTTC	CSGQGASEQFF
NA	TRBV7-2	13	once	TRBJ2-1	TGTGCCAGCAGCTTAGTGGGGGGAGGTGAGCAGTTCTTC	CASSLVGGGEQFF
NA	TRBV2	17	NA	TRBJ1-1	TGTGCCAGCAGTGTAGGAGGGTTTCTACAGGGTCCGACTGAAGCTTTCTTT	CASSVGGFLQGPTEAFF
TRBD2	TRBV4-2	16	many	TRBJ2-2	TGTGCCAGCAGCGAGCGGGGGGGCGATGACACCGGGGAGCTGTTTTTT	CASSERGGDDTGELFF
NA	TRBV7-2	14	few	TRBJ2-2	TGTGCCAGCAGCTTAGGTCTGAGGAACGGGGAGCTGTTTTTT	CASSLGLRNGELFF
NA	TRBV19	13	few	TRBJ1-2	TGTGCCAGTATGGCCGGGGCGGGCTATGGCTACACCTTC	CASMAGAGYGYTF
NA	TRBV6-5	15	few	TRBJ1-4	TGTGCCAGCAGTTGGGGGGGAGGAACTAATGAAAAACTGTTTTTT	CASSWGGGTNEKLFF
TRBD1	TRBV9	14	few	TRBJ1-4	TGTGCCAGCAGCGTCGGACAGGGGAATGAAAAACTGTTTTTT	CASSVGQGNEKLFF
NA	TRBV7-2	15	NA	TRBJ1-4	TGTGCCAGCAGCTTAGACCCGGGACGGAATGAAAAACTGTTTTTT	CASSLDPGRNEKLFF
TRBD2	TRBV7-2	13	many	TRBJ2-3	TGTGCCAGCAGCTTGGATGACTACCGGGGGGAGTATTTT	CASSLDDYRGEYF
NA	TRBV10-3	13	NA	TRBJ2-5	TGTGCCATCAGCGATGGGGGGAGGGAGACCCAGTACTTC	CAISDGGRETQYF
TRBD2	TRBV7-2	14	NA	TRBJ2-2	TGTGCCAGCAGCTTCGGGGGGGCAGCCGGGGAGCTGTTTTTT	CASSFGGAAGELFF
NA	TRBV7-2	14	few	TRBJ1-2	TGTGCCAGCAGCTTAGCGGAGGGGAACTATGGCTACACCTTC	CASSLAEGNYGYTF
NA	TRBV23-1	13	few	TRBJ2-3	TGCGCCAGCAGTCAATCGAAGGTTTATACGCAGTATTTT	CASSQSKVYTQYF
NA	TRBV7-2	16	NA	TRBJ2-3	TGTGCCAGCAGCCCCCGCCGGGGGCGGAGCACAGATACGCAGTATTTT	CASSPRRGRSTDTQYF
NA	TRBV7-9	15	few	TRBJ2-3	TGTGCCAGCAGTCTCACTAGTCTCAAGACGGATACGCAGTATTTT	CASSLTSLKTDTQYF
TRBD1	TRBV6-5	16	NA	TRBJ2-2	TGTGCCAGCAGCTACGACACAGGGGTAAACACCGGGGAGCTGTTTTTT	CASSYDTGVNTGELFF
NA	TRBV4-1	18	NA	TRBJ2-1	TGCGCCAGCAGCCAAGTCTCTCCCAGGTATGCGGATTACAATGAGCAGTTCTTC	CASSQVSPRYADYNEQFF
NA	TRBV18	16	NA	TRBJ2-2	TGTGCCAGCTCTTCGATTCAGTTCGCGAACACCGGGGAGCTGTTTTTT	CASSSIQFANTGELFF